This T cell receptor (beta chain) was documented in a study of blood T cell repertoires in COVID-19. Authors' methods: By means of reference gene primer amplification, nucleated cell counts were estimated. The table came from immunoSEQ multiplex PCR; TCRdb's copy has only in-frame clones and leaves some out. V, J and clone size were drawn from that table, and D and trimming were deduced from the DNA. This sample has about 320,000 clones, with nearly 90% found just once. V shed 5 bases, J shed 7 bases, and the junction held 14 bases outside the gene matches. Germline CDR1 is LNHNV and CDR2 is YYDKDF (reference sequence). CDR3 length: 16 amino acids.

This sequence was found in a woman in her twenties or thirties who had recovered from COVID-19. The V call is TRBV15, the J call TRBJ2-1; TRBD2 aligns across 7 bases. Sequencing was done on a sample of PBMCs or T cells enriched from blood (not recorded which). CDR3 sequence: CATSRDRSGVLNEQFF. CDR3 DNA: TGTGCCACCAGCCGGGACCGGAGCGGGGTCTTGAATGAGCAGTTCTTC.